The TCR beta chain under discussion was sequenced for a study of T cell clones after liver transplantation. Study background: Liver transplant recipients had immunosuppression withdrawal attempted within 2 years. General study points: A larger donor-reactive than third-party decline suggested partial antigen-specific deletion.

V dropped 7 bases and J dropped 11 bases, with 17 bases sitting between them. The CDR3 sequence is 12 residues long. Per the germline V gene, CDR1 is MNHEY and CDR2 is SVGAGI. This clone was observed a single time. Antigen unknown. CD3+CD4+ and CD3+CD8+ cells were FACS-sorted from thawed unstimulated PBMCs. TCRdb's copy holds only in-frame clones and misses some; the assay was immunoSEQ multiplex PCR. The sample holds 90,000 to 120,000 clones; about 81% are singletons and the top ten take around 0.94%. This sample comprised CD4+ T cells from blood, obtained before liver transplant. The chain uses TRBV6-5 and TRBJ1-2; D might be TRBD1 (5 bases). This TCR was recovered from a human donor who received a liver transplant. The CDR3 coding sequence is TGTGCCAGCACTGAGCGCGGGGCGTGGTACACCTTC. Translating it yields CASTERGAWYTF.